This T cell receptor (beta chain) was recovered during a study of blood T cell repertoires in COVID-19. Clones were read by immunoSEQ multiplex PCR, and TCRdb kept only the in-frame ones, dropping some. The sample has 100,000 or so clones, about 76% seen once. The germline CDR1 and CDR2 sequences are MNHEY and SVGAGI. The CDR3 length is 14 residues. V lost 6 bases to trimming and J lost 4 bases, with 12 bases between them. The chain employs TRBV6-5 and TRBJ1-4, with unresolved D. Sequenced input: peripheral blood. This TCR was sampled from a man older than 75 with acute or convalescent COVID-19. CDR3: CASSQERNNEKLFF. CDR3 coding DNA: TGTGCCAGCAGCCAGGAGCGGAATAATGAAAAACTGTTTTTT.